This T cell receptor (beta chain) was retrieved from a study of blood T cell repertoires in COVID-19. Study as a whole: COVID-19 samples from acute and convalescent phases originated in the United States, Italy and Spain. Nucleic acid was either cDNA or gDNA, and it came from T cells, B-cell-depleted T cells, or PBMCs.

Study processing details: Estimated nucleated cell counts came from reference gene primer amplification. The assay was immunoSEQ multiplex PCR, and TCRdb's table has in-frame clones only and misses some. The V and J calls and clone size come from that table; D and trimming were worked out from the DNA. The sample gives some 99,000 clones, around 90% of which show up once; 1% to 1.4% is in the top ten. This clone has a handful of counts. The V gene's germline CDR1 is MRHNA and CDR2 SNTAGT. CDR3 length equals 15 residues. Germline trimming cut 3 bases from V and 2 bases from J; bases unmatched to any gene: 2.

What was sequenced was peripheral blood. This chain connects TRBV6-4 to TRBJ2-3, with 10 bases that match TRBD2. The receptor comes from a human donor in a cohort sampled during active COVID-19. The CDR3 protein is CASSETSGDTDTQYF. The CDR3 nucleotides read TGTGCCAGCAGTGAAACTAGCGGGGACACAGATACGCAGTATTTT.